This T cell receptor (beta chain) came from a study of T cell changes during pregnancy in multiple sclerosis. The assay was immunoSEQ multiplex PCR, and TCRdb's table has in-frame clones only and misses some. The sample contains tens of thousands of clones, approximately 92% of which appear only once. The CDR3 contains 13 residues. Losses at the gene ends were 5 bases for V and 2 bases for J; bases not matched to a gene: 2. Per the germline V gene, CDR1 is SGHTA and CDR2 is FQGTGA. The TCR sequence derives from a female donor with multiple sclerosis, enrolled in a pregnancy study. The gene calls are TRBV7-3 and TRBJ2-5; 7 bases are shared with TRBD2. Sequences were derived from peripheral blood, sampled after pregnancy. This CDR3 reads CASSPSGQETQYF. For the CDR3, the DNA is TGTGCCAGCAGCCCTAGCGGTCAAGAGACCCAGTACTTC.